This T cell receptor beta chain appears in the sequencing data of a study of human T cells and chemical hapten exposure. TCRdb itself ran the RACE reads through MiXCR, one entry per CDR3 protein. The repertoire includes under 200,000 distinct CDR3 sequences, around 15% of them detected once, and less than 2% sits in the top ten. Findings and caveats of the study: Following DPC sensitization, TCRs present above 1 in 1000 frequency showed no change.

This clonotype appeared many times. Its cognate antigen is unknown. Time point specified: patch test 1, 2 weeks after DPC sensitization. Described treatment: therapeutic diphenylcyclopropenone sensitization with weekly scalp DPC. Blood was drawn before each patch test was applied. Sequences were derived from whole blood, sampled in connection with sensitization to the hapten diphenylcyclopropenone (DPC). The TCR sequence derives from a woman aged 25 to 39 with alopecia areata. Some clones in this sample may be carry-over from other donors' samples.

CDR3 DNA sequence: TGCAGCGTTGAGAAAGGGCCTCGAACCGGGGAGCTGTTTTTT. Translation gives CSVEKGPRTGELFF. The V call is TRBV29-1, the J call TRBJ2-2; D not certain. Trimming pared 3 bases from V and 5 bases from J, leaving 13 bases between. This CDR3 region has 14 residues. Germline CDR1 reads SQVTM; CDR2 reads ANQGSEA.